Listed below are T cell receptor beta chains from one sample, sequenced in a study of control samples from healthy donors and cancer patients. Some clones are missing from TCRdb's copy, which holds only in-frame ones; the method was immunoSEQ multiplex PCR. The sample has over 150,000 clones; approximately 94% are singletons. Material for sequencing was blood. The source of these receptors is a man younger than 40 in good health. Both conserved end residues are part of each CDR3. Fields, in order: J gene, V gene, clone size, D gene, CDR3 protein, CDR3 DNA. A D gene is named only where the DNA matches it firmly. Only part of the rows carry a size: once, few, many, or a class if the clone is expanded.

>TRBJ2-4|TRBV6-2/TRBV6-3|NA|NA
CASSYSWGPEGRAKNIQYF
TGTGCCAGCAGTTACTCGTGGGGTCCAGAAGGAAGAGCCAAAAACATTCAGTACTTC
>TRBJ1-1|TRBV11-2|once|NA
CASGKRGGTEAFF
TGTGCCAGCGGAAAAAGGGGGGGAACTGAAGCTTTCTTT
>TRBJ2-7|TRBV5-1|once|TRBD1
CASRPDRDVYEQYF
TGCGCCAGCAGGCCCGACAGGGATGTTTACGAGCAGTACTTC
>TRBJ2-1|TRBV6-1|NA|NA
CASSDRFYNEQFF
TGTGCCAGCAGTGATCGGTTCTACAATGAGCAGTTCTTC
>TRBJ1-3|TRBV3-1/TRBV3-2|NA|NA
CASSQVDRFSGNTIYF
TGTGCCAGCAGCCAAGTCGACAGATTTTCTGGAAACACCATATATTTT
>TRBJ2-3|TRBV9|NA|NA
CASSVDGRSTDTQYF
TGTGCCAGCAGCGTAGACGGGAGAAGCACAGATACGCAGTATTTT
>TRBJ1-1|TRBV30|NA|NA
CAWTQGRSEAFF
TGTGCCTGGACTCAGGGTAGGAGTGAAGCTTTCTTT
>TRBJ2-4|TRBV4-1|NA|TRBD2
CASSLGNGRGAKNIQYF
TGCGCCAGCAGCCTGGGGAACGGGAGGGGAGCCAAAAACATTCAGTACTTC
>TRBJ2-6|TRBV5-4|NA|NA
CASSLAGVGFGANVLTF
TGTGCCAGCAGCTTGGCAGGCGTAGGATTCGGGGCCAACGTCCTGACTTTC
>TRBJ1-1|TRBV29-1|NA|NA
CSVARGNTEAFF
TGCAGCGTTGCCAGGGGGAACACTGAAGCTTTCTTT
>TRBJ2-2|TRBV12-3/TRBV12-4|NA|NA
CASSFRNTGELFF
TGTGCCAGCAGTTTCCGGAACACCGGGGAGCTGTTTTTT
>TRBJ1-1|TRBV9|NA|NA
CASSVGADTEAFF
TGTGCCAGCAGCGTAGGGGCGGACACTGAAGCTTTCTTT
>TRBJ2-5|TRBV7-8|NA|NA
CASSLPGRTQETQYF
TGTGCCAGCAGCTTACCAGGGAGGACACAAGAGACCCAGTACTTC
>TRBJ1-2|TRBV12-3/TRBV12-4|NA|TRBD1
CASSFGTGSYTF
TGTGCCAGCAGTTTCGGGACAGGGAGCTACACCTTC
>TRBJ1-4|TRBV30|once|NA
CAWRGLSSEKLFF
TGTGCCTGGAGAGGACTAAGCAGTGAAAAACTGTTTTTT
>TRBJ2-3|TRBV24-1|once|NA
CATSGEWGTDTQYF
TGTGCCACCAGTGGGGAATGGGGCACAGATACGCAGTATTTT
>TRBJ1-5|TRBV30|NA|NA
CAWGQSNQPQHF
TGTGCCTGGGGACAGTCTAATCAGCCCCAGCATTTT
>TRBJ2-3|TRBV7-8|few|NA
CASSLGSSGGTSTDTQYF
TGTGCCAGCAGCTTAGGGTCCAGCGGCGGGACTAGCACAGATACGCAGTATTTT
>TRBJ2-2|TRBV6-2/TRBV6-3|NA|TRBD2
CASSHPGLGNTGELFF
TGTGCCAGCAGTCATCCGGGACTAGGGAACACCGGGGAGCTGTTTTTT
>TRBJ2-3|TRBV5-1|once|TRBD2
CASSLEGSGPGDTQYF
TGCGCCAGCAGCTTGGAAGGTAGCGGGCCTGGGGATACGCAGTATTTT
>TRBJ2-3|TRBV3-1/TRBV3-2|NA|NA
CASSQEGTDTQYF
TGTGCCAGCAGCCAAGAAGGAACAGATACGCAGTATTTT
>TRBJ2-1|TRBV7-9|once|NA
CASITYSGSYNEQFF
TGTGCCAGCATCACTTATAGCGGTTCCTACAATGAGCAGTTCTTC
>TRBJ2-4|TRBV4-1|NA|NA
CASSLIGLAKNIQYF
TGCGCCAGCAGCCTTATCGGGCTAGCCAAAAACATTCAGTACTTC
>TRBJ1-4|TRBV10-2|NA|NA
CASSDGEKLFF
TGCGCCAGCAGTGACGGGGAAAAACTGTTTTTT
>TRBJ2-1|TRBV28|NA|TRBD2
CASTFSGSSYNEQFF
TGTGCCAGCACTTTTAGCGGGAGCTCCTACAATGAGCAGTTCTTC
>TRBJ2-7|TRBV6-2/TRBV6-3|NA|NA
CASSYEAPWSEQYF
TGTGCCAGCAGTTACGAGGCGCCCTGGAGCGAGCAGTACTTC
>TRBJ1-6|TRBV7-2|NA|NA
CASSGTPMGSYNSPLHF
TGTGCCAGCAGCGGGACCCCGATGGGGTCCTATAATTCACCCCTCCACTTT
>TRBJ2-7|TRBV5-1|NA|TRBD1
CASSLAGGENEQYF
TGCGCCAGCAGCTTGGCAGGGGGAGAAAACGAGCAGTACTTC
>TRBJ1-2|TRBV28|NA|TRBD1
CASSLVGGGAIFDGYTF
TGTGCCAGCAGTTTAGTTGGAGGGGGCGCGATCTTTGATGGCTACACCTTC
>TRBJ1-1|TRBV12-3/TRBV12-4|NA|NA
CASSFGKYTEAFF
TGTGCCAGCAGTTTTGGCAAGTACACTGAAGCTTTCTTT
>TRBJ2-5|TRBV5-1|NA|TRBD2
CASSLVAGGQETQYF
TGCGCCAGCAGCTTGGTAGCGGGAGGCCAAGAGACCCAGTACTTC
>TRBJ1-4|TRBV28|once|NA
CASSSRRVHNEKLFF
TGTGCCAGCAGTTCACGTAGGGTTCACAATGAAAAACTGTTTTTT
>TRBJ1-5|TRBV30|NA|TRBD1
CAWSRQGLGHQPQHF
TGTGCCTGGAGTCGACAGGGCCTGGGTCATCAGCCCCAGCATTTT
>TRBJ2-7|TRBV5-4|NA|TRBD1
CASSITGTGRYEQYF
TGTGCCAGCAGCATCACCGGGACAGGGCGGTACGAGCAGTACTTC
>TRBJ1-4|TRBV27|NA|NA
CASRGATNEKLFF
TGTGCCAGCCGGGGTGCAACTAATGAAAAACTGTTTTTT
>TRBJ2-5|TRBV7-6|NA|NA
CASSLELGETQYF
TGTGCCAGCAGCTTAGAGCTAGGAGAGACCCAGTACTTC